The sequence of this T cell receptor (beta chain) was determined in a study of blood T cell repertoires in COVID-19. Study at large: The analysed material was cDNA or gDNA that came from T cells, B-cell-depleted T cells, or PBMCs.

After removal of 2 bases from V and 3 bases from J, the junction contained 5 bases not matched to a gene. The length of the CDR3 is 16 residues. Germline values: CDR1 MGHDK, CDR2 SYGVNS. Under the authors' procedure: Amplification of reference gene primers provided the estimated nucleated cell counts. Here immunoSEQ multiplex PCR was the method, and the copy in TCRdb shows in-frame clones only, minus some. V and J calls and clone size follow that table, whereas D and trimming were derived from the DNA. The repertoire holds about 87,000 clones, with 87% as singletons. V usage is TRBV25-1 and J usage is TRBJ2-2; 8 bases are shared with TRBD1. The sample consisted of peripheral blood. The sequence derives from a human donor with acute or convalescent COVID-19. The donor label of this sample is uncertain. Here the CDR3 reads CASSEMAQGDTGELFF. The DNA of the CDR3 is TGTGCCAGCAGTGAAATGGCACAGGGGGACACCGGGGAGCTGTTTTTT.